The source of this T cell receptor beta chain is a study of CD8 T cells in Susac syndrome. CDR1 and CDR2 (germline): MGHRA, YSYEKL. V was trimmed by 3 bases and J by 7 bases, leaving 13 bases between them. The CDR3 extends over 14 amino acids. Random-hexamer reverse transcription was applied to about 0.5 to 1 ug RNA. The authors amplified TCR beta CDR3 across 54 Vbeta and 13 Jbeta using immunoSEQ multiplex PCR. TCRdb independently ran MiXCR on the immunoSEQ multiplex PCR reads; one entry per CDR3 protein. The sample has some 260,000 distinct CDR3 sequences, roughly 84% seen once; the top ten hold approximately 0.11%. Sequencing of TCR beta drew on CD8+ and CD4+ T cells from blood.

The sample taken for sequencing was CD8+ T cells from PBMCs. This sequence joins TRBV4-1 and TRBJ2-1; either TRBD1 or TRBD2 may fit D (5 bases each). The sequence was obtained from a human donor with multiple sclerosis. CDR3 DNA sequence: TGCGCCAGCAGCCAGACTTCGAGGGGTAATGAGCAGTTCTTC. Amino acids: CASSQTSRGNEQFF.